The 22 T cell receptor beta chains below come from one sample, sequenced in a study of naive and memory T cell subsets. The SP2 primer and nested alpha and beta constant region primers amplified ligated cDNA in four rounds. One entry per CDR3 protein, called by TCRdb with MiXCR from the UMI-ligation and nested PCR reads. The sample records around 33,000 distinct CDR3 sequences, about 6.7% being singletons. Treatment given: skin biopsy from PPD injection site in Mantoux-positive individual. An oligonucleotide containing a UMI was ligated to the 3' end of TCR cDNA. The sequences come from skin, collected from a tuberculin skin test site. The receptor source for this set is an adult in good health.

This clonotype was counted at least ten times. The V gene is TRBV11-2, the J gene TRBJ2-1, with 14 bases matching TRBD2. Germline trimming cut 5 bases from V and 11 bases from J; bases unmatched to any gene: 11. Germline values: CDR1 SGHAT, CDR2 FQNNGV. The CDR3 totals 16 residues. This CDR3 reads CASSENSGLAGAKQFF. Written as DNA, the CDR3 is TGTGCCAGCAGCGAAAACTCGGGACTAGCGGGGGCTAAGCAGTTCTTC.

This clonotype was detected ten times or more. The CDR3: CASGRGSYEQYF. CDR3 sequence (DNA): TGTGCCAGCGGTCGCGGTTCCTACGAGCAGTACTTC. The rearrangement joins TRBV6-6 to TRBJ2-7; D is undetermined. CDR1 and CDR2 from the germline V gene are MNHNY and SVGAGI (reference sequence). The V end lost 8 bases, the J end lost 1 base, and 9 bases lay between the germline ends. This CDR3 is built from 12 residues.

Worth noting for this clonotype: Being one base from a much bigger clone, this may be a read error. The chain uses TRBV7-3 and TRBJ1-1; D is perhaps TRBD1 (6 bases). CDR3 length: 15 amino acids. V was shortened by 5 bases and J by 4 bases, with 17 bases between the two germline ends. Germline V gives CDR1 SGHTA, CDR2 FQGTGA. For the CDR3, the DNA is TGTGCCAGCAGCCCGTCAGGGGTTATGAGCACTGAAGCTTTCTTT. It codes for CASSPSGVMSTEAFF.

This clonotype was counted ten times or more. This chain uses TRBV7-6 with TRBJ2-6; D gene ambiguous. Trimming cost V 3 bases and J 1 base, with 7 bases left between them. The length of the CDR3 is 15 residues. Germline-derived CDR1 and CDR2 are SGHVS and FNYEAQ. In nucleotides, the CDR3 is TGTGCCAGCAGCTTTAGCTCTTCTGGGGCCAACGTCCTGACTTTC. Its protein product is CASSFSSSGANVLTF.

This clonotype occurred many times. J is TRBJ2-7 and V is TRBV12-3 or TRBV12-4; the D gene is possibly TRBD2 (5 bases). The CDR3 spans 14 residues. V was pared by 4 bases and J by 2 bases, with 12 bases between. The CDR3 is CASSSRRDPYEQYF. CDR3 sequence (DNA): TGTGCCAGCAGTTCTAGACGGGATCCCTACGAGCAGTACTTC.

This clonotype has at least ten counts. This chain connects TRBV7-3 to TRBJ1-6, with D perhaps matching TRBD1 (5 bases). Trimming cost V 5 bases and J 6 bases, with 11 bases left between them. CDR1 and CDR2 (germline): SGHTA, FQGTGA. The CDR3 runs 14 residues. The DNA of the CDR3 is TGTGCCAGCAGCATAGGGACGGCTAATTCACCCCTCCACTTT. This codes for CASSIGTANSPLHF.

The chain joins TRBV4-2 to TRBJ2-5; no clear D. The CDR3 sequence is 12 residues long. V lost 1 base to trimming and J lost 6 bases, with 6 bases between them. From germline, CDR1 is LGHNA and CDR2 YNFKEQ. DNA of the CDR3: TGTGCCAGCAGCCAAGGAGGAAAGACCCAGTACTTC. Amino acid sequence: CASSQGGKTQYF.

This clonotype showed up many times. The chain links TRBV5-1 to TRBJ1-1, with D maybe TRBD1 (5 bases). Germline V CDR1 and CDR2: SGHRS, YFSETQ. The V and J ends lost 4 bases and 6 bases respectively, with 13 bases between them. The CDR3 is 13 amino acids. The CDR3, as DNA: TGCGCCAGCAGCCCCCCGGGGCCACCTGAAGCTTTCTTT. It encodes CASSPPGPPEAFF.

The J gene is TRBJ2-3, the V gene TRBV15; 7 nucleotides agree with TRBD2. Germline V lookup: CDR1 LNHNV, CDR2 YYDKDF (reference sequence). V lost 6 bases and J lost 2; bases outside the gene matches: 5. CDR3 length equals 14 residues. This CDR3 is CATRSRDYTDTQYF. The CDR3 nucleotides read TGTGCCACCAGGTCCCGGGACTACACAGATACGCAGTATTTT.

The chain employs TRBV28 and TRBJ1-4, with TRBD1 matching 8 bases. The CDR3 has 15 residues. Losses at the gene ends were 5 bases for V and 7 bases for J; bases not matched to a gene: 9. Germline-derived CDR1 and CDR2 are MDHEN and SYDVKM. CDR3 bases: TGTGCCAGCAGTCCCTCAGGGGGCGGAGGTGAAAAACTGTTTTTT. This translates into CASSPSGGGGEKLFF.

This clonotype was seen ten or more times. The chain recombines TRBV6-2 or TRBV6-3 with TRBJ2-2; 16 positions agree with TRBD2. The length of the CDR3 is 18 residues. Losses at the gene ends were 4 bases for V and 8 bases for J; bases not matched to a gene: 10. Germline V CDR1 and CDR2: MNHEY, SVGEGT. The CDR3 DNA sequence: TGTGCCAGCAGTTCTGCAACCGGGACTAGCGGGGGGGCTGGGGAGCTGTTTTTT. Its protein is CASSSATGTSGGAGELFF.

This clonotype has at least ten counts. V usage is TRBV7-2 and J usage is TRBJ2-1; the match to TRBD2 covers 10 bases. V trimming: 5 bases; J trimming: 2 bases; junction bases outside the gene matches: 21. Germline V gene sequence: CDR1 SGHTA, CDR2 FQGNSA. This CDR3 is built from 21 residues. CDR3 in DNA: TGTGCCAGCAGCCGCCCAAAGAGGACTAGCGGCGCCCTTATAACCTACAATGAGCAGTTCTTC. It specifies CASSRPKRTSGALITYNEQFF.

Only a few counts were recorded for this clonotype. The chain employs TRBV3-1 and TRBJ1-1; 8 nucleotides match TRBD1. The germline V gene encodes CDR1 LGHDT and CDR2 YNNKEL (reference sequence). The J segment lost 4 bases and the V segment lost 5 bases, leaving 6 bases of the junction unmatched. CDR3 length: 14 residues. The CDR3 DNA sequence: TGTGCCAGCAGCAACGGACAGGGTGCCACTGAAGCTTTCTTT. It is translated as CASSNGQGATEAFF. Full variable domain (outside the CDR3, taken from reference TRBV3-1 and TRBJ1-1): DTAVSQTPKYLVTQMGNDKSIKCEQNLGHDTMYWYKQDSKKFLKIMFSYNNKELIINETVPNRFSPKSPDKAHLNLHINSLELGDSAVYFCASSNGQGATEAFFGQGTRLTVV.

This clonotype was seen a few times. J is TRBJ2-7 and V is TRBV5-6; D unresolved. Germline CDR1 is SGHDT and CDR2 is YYEEEE. This CDR3 has 11 residues. V lost 0 bases to trimming and J lost 4 bases, with 2 bases between them. The DNA for the CDR3 is TGTGCCAGCAGCTTGGATTACGAGCAGTACTTC. Amino acid sequence: CASSLDYEQYF.

This clonotype was picked up many times. This chain connects TRBV5-1 to TRBJ2-7; 7 nucleotides align to TRBD1. Germline assignment: CDR1 SGHRS and CDR2 YFSETQ. V lost 2 bases and J lost 5; bases outside the gene matches: 10. The CDR3 totals 15 residues. The CDR3 sequence: CASSFDRAMSNEQYF. DNA of the CDR3: TGCGCCAGCAGCTTTGACAGGGCCATGTCCAACGAGCAGTACTTC.

This clonotype has ten or more counts. V is TRBV2 and J is TRBJ2-7; tentatively, D is TRBD2 (6 bases). The germline CDR1 and CDR2 sequences are SNHLY and FYNNEI. The CDR3 contains 13 residues. Trimming stripped 0 bases from V and 5 bases from J, with 8 bases between. The CDR3 sequence: CASSEARGHEQYF. In DNA, the CDR3 is TGTGCCAGCAGTGAAGCGCGGGGCCACGAGCAGTACTTC.

There are a few counts of this clonotype. V is TRBV2 and J is TRBJ1-4, with 8 nucleotides matching TRBD1. Trimming cost V 6 bases and J 0 bases; bases outside gene matches: 3. The germline gives CDR1 SNHLY, CDR2 FYNNEI. This CDR3 has 15 residues. CDR3 in amino acids: CASRDRGTTNEKLFF. Written as DNA, the CDR3 is TGTGCCAGCAGAGACAGGGGAACAACTAATGAAAAACTGTTTTTT.

Many counts were recorded for this clonotype. The chain employs TRBV5-4 and TRBJ1-2, with 8 bases identical to TRBD1. The CDR3 loop spans 16 amino acids. The germline V gene has CDR1 SGHNT and CDR2 YYREEE (reference sequence). V lost 5 bases to trimming and J lost 3 bases; unmatched junction nucleotides: 12. In DNA, the CDR3 is TGTGCCAGCAGGTCAACCCCGGGACAGGAGTACTATGGCTACACCTTC. It codes for CASRSTPGQEYYGYTF.

This clonotype has a count of ten or more. The gene calls are TRBV7-9 and TRBJ2-5; 9 bases fit TRBD2. Germline values: CDR1 SEHNR, CDR2 FQNEAQ (reference sequence). The CDR3 runs 16 residues. After removal of 4 bases from V and 0 bases from J, the junction contained 6 bases not matched to a gene. CDR3 nucleotides: TGTGCCAGCAGCTCGAGCGGGGGGTCGGACCAAGAGACCCAGTACTTC. Translating it yields CASSSSGGSDQETQYF. The variable domain in full, completed from reference TRBV7-9 and TRBJ2-5, reads DTGVSQNPRHKITKRGQNVTFRCDPISEHNRLYWYRQTLGQGPEFLTYFQNEAQLEKSRLLSDRFSAERPKGSFSTLEIQRTEQGDSAMYLCASSSSGGSDQETQYFGPGTRLLVL.

The chain combines TRBV6-4 with TRBJ2-5; 7 nucleotides agree with TRBD2. The CDR3 spans 13 residues. J was trimmed by 4 bases and V by 2 bases; bases with no gene match: 1. Germline-derived CDR1 and CDR2 are MRHNA and SNTAGT. The CDR3 DNA reads TGTGCCAGCAGTGACAGGGAGGGAGAGACCCAGTACTTC. Translation: CASSDREGETQYF.

The chain employs TRBV5-4 and TRBJ2-1, with 8 bases lining up with TRBD2. The germline V gene has CDR1 SGHNT and CDR2 YYREEE (reference sequence). Trimming cost V 4 bases and J 3 bases; bases outside gene matches: 9. This CDR3 has 16 amino acids. CDR3 sequence reads: CASSPTGTRNYNEQFF. The CDR3 DNA sequence: TGTGCCAGCAGCCCCACCGGGACTAGGAACTACAATGAGCAGTTCTTC.

This clonotype was seen many times. V is TRBV20-1 and J is TRBJ2-7; 8 bases align to TRBD2. Looked up from germline, CDR1 is DFQATT and CDR2 is SNEGSKA (reference sequence). Losses at the gene ends were 0 bases for V and 0 bases for J; bases not matched to a gene: 4. The CDR3 runs 15 residues. CDR3 sequence reads: CSARDPSGPSYEQYF. CDR3 in DNA: TGCAGTGCTAGAGATCCTAGCGGGCCCTCCTACGAGCAGTACTTC.